A selection of T cell receptor beta chains follows, all from one sample in a study of blood T cell repertoires in COVID-19. The repertoire was sequenced with immunoSEQ multiplex PCR; TCRdb's copy has only in-frame clones and lacks some. Altogether under 200,000 clones are present, about 88% being singletons, with the ten largest covering around 14%. Sequencing was carried out using peripheral blood. The receptors stem from a man under 40 with active or convalescent COVID-19. The CDR3 runs from the conserved cysteine through the conserved F or W. The D gene is left open where the match is weak. Expanded clones get a size class; other rows say once, few or many, or leave the size out.

v_gene	d_gene	abundance	j_gene	CDR3aa	CDR3nt
TRBV4-2	TRBD2	-	TRBJ2-1	CASSQDRGSGSNEQFF	TGTGCCAGCAGCCAAGATCGAGGTAGCGGGAGCAATGAGCAGTTCTTC
TRBV6-4	TRBD1	-	TRBJ2-6	CATWRTGGLGWAGANVLTF	TGTGCCACCTGGAGGACAGGGGGCCTGGGGTGGGCTGGGGCCAACGTCCTGACTTTC
TRBV18	-	-	TRBJ2-3	CASSPYRPGEATDTQYF	TGTGCCAGCTCACCATACCGTCCGGGAGAAGCCACAGATACGCAGTATTTT
TRBV14	TRBD1	-	TRBJ1-1	CASSLTGGSTEAFF	TGTGCCAGCAGCCTGACAGGGGGGAGCACTGAAGCTTTCTTT
TRBV3-1/TRBV3-2	-	-	TRBJ1-2	CASSQGDRETNYGYTF	TGTGCCAGCAGCCAAGGCGACAGAGAAACTAACTATGGCTACACCTTC
TRBV4-1	-	-	TRBJ1-1	CASSQAVGQTFF	TGCGCCAGCAGCCAAGCGGTGGGGCAAACTTTCTTT
TRBV19	-	once	TRBJ2-1	CASSITLASYNEQFF	TGTGCCAGTAGTATTACACTAGCCAGCTACAATGAGCAGTTCTTC
TRBV5-1	TRBD1	-	TRBJ2-2	CASSLAAGGAAVTGELFF	TGCGCCAGCAGCTTGGCGGCAGGGGGCGCCGCGGTGACCGGGGAGCTGTTTTTT
TRBV28	TRBD1	few	TRBJ1-2	CASRGQGTYGYTF	TGTGCCAGCAGGGGACAGGGGACCTATGGCTACACCTTC
TRBV11-2	-	-	TRBJ1-5	CASSSFGEGLRGNQPQHF	TGTGCCAGCAGCTCCTTCGGGGAAGGCCTTCGGGGGAATCAGCCCCAGCATTTT
TRBV24-1	TRBD1	-	TRBJ1-1	CATSDSAGTENTEAFF	TGTGCCACCAGTGATTCCGCCGGGACAGAGAACACTGAAGCTTTCTTT
TRBV18	TRBD2	once	TRBJ2-7	CASSPGTREYEQYF	TGTGCCAGCTCACCGGGGACTAGGGAATACGAGCAGTACTTC
TRBV7-2	-	-	TRBJ1-3	CASSLDSSGNTIYF	TGTGCCAGCAGCTTAGACAGCTCTGGAAACACCATATATTTT
TRBV6-5	-	-	TRBJ1-4	CASSVVTNEKLFF	TGTGCCAGCTCCGTTGTGACTAATGAAAAACTGTTTTTT
TRBV2	-	-	TRBJ1-2	CASSEYWNYGYTF	TGTGCCAGCAGTGAATACTGGAACTATGGCTACACCTTC
TRBV24-1	-	-	TRBJ1-5	CATSDVGLEPQHF	TGTGCCACCAGTGATGTCGGGTTGGAGCCCCAGCATTTT
TRBV5-5	-	-	TRBJ1-6	CASSLSGARSPLHF	TGTGCCAGCAGCTTGTCAGGGGCCCGTTCACCCCTCCACTTT
TRBV11-3	TRBD2	-	TRBJ2-1	CASSFREGLYNEQFF	TGTGCCAGCAGCTTCCGGGAGGGCCTTTACAATGAGCAGTTCTTC
TRBV11-2	TRBD1	-	TRBJ1-1	CASSLGKQGRDTEAFF	TGTGCCAGCAGCTTAGGGAAACAGGGGCGGGACACTGAAGCTTTCTTT
TRBV19	TRBD1	once	TRBJ1-5	CASSQGAHQPQHF	TGTGCCAGTTCACAGGGGGCGCATCAGCCCCAGCATTTT
TRBV5-1	-	-	TRBJ2-3	CASSLALGGTDTQYF	TGCGCCAGCAGCTTGGCCCTAGGGGGCACAGATACGCAGTATTTT
TRBV5-5	-	-	TRBJ2-3	CASQRVGTDTQYF	TGTGCCAGCCAGAGGGTCGGCACAGATACGCAGTATTTT
TRBV7-2	-	-	TRBJ2-5	CASSLRRQETQYF	TGTGCCAGCAGCTTACGGCGGCAAGAGACCCAGTACTTC
TRBV29-1	-	-	TRBJ1-2	CSVDIPGVWGYTF	TGCAGCGTTGACATCCCGGGGGTTTGGGGCTACACCTTC
TRBV28	-	-	TRBJ1-6	CASSFHGGRSSYNSPLHF	TGTGCCAGCAGTTTCCATGGAGGAAGGAGCTCCTATAATTCACCCCTCCACTTT
TRBV10-3	TRBD2	-	TRBJ2-2	CAISEWGTRNTGELFF	TGTGCCATCAGTGAATGGGGGACTAGAAACACCGGGGAGCTGTTTTTT
TRBV7-9	-	-	TRBJ2-2	CASSLDEGVWVTGELFF	TGTGCCAGCAGCTTAGATGAAGGGGTCTGGGTCACCGGGGAGCTGTTTTTT
TRBV18	-	-	TRBJ2-5	CASSPAPRGFQETQYF	TGTGCCAGCTCACCAGCCCCCCGAGGATTCCAAGAGACCCAGTACTTC
TRBV19	-	-	TRBJ1-2	CASSIVATVNYGYTF	TGTGCCAGTAGTATAGTGGCGACAGTAAACTATGGCTACACCTTC
TRBV6-2/TRBV6-3	-	-	TRBJ1-2	CASSYRDGNGGGYTF	TGTGCCAGCAGTTACCGGGACGGCAACGGGGGAGGCTACACCTTC
TRBV6-2/TRBV6-3	TRBD1	-	TRBJ1-1	CASSYGTGEAFF	TGTGCCAGCAGTTACGGGACAGGTGAAGCTTTCTTT
TRBV24-1	-	-	TRBJ2-7	CATSPGTSADEQYF	TGTGCCACCAGTCCCGGGACTTCGGCCGACGAGCAGTACTTC
TRBV6-2/TRBV6-3	-	-	TRBJ2-5	CASSYDRTSPGNQETQYF	TGTGCCAGCAGTTACGACCGAACGAGCCCGGGGAACCAAGAGACCCAGTACTTC
TRBV14	-	-	TRBJ2-2	CASSQGLVGTGELFF	TGTGCCAGCAGCCAAGGACTAGTAGGGACCGGGGAGCTGTTTTTT
TRBV9	TRBD1	-	TRBJ1-1	CASSPRQGPMDTEAFF	TGTGCCAGCAGCCCACGACAGGGTCCTATGGACACTGAAGCTTTCTTT
TRBV5-1	TRBD1	-	TRBJ2-2	CASSWTGTGKTGELFF	TGCGCCAGCAGCTGGACCGGGACAGGGAAGACGGGGGAGCTGTTTTTT
TRBV4-1	-	few	TRBJ1-1	CASSSPGHHTEAFF	TGCGCCAGCAGTAGCCCGGGACACCACACTGAAGCTTTCTTT
TRBV5-8	TRBD1	-	TRBJ2-7	CASSLNRGSGYEQYF	TGTGCCAGCAGCTTGAACAGGGGATCGGGTTACGAGCAGTACTTC
TRBV6-2/TRBV6-3	-	-	TRBJ1-2	CASSPQGSANYGYTF	TGTGCCAGCAGTCCACAGGGTTCGGCTAACTATGGCTACACCTTC
TRBV5-1	TRBD2	-	TRBJ2-5	CASSLAGTSSQETQYF	TGCGCCAGCAGCTTGGCCGGGACTAGCTCCCAAGAGACCCAGTACTTC